The 32 T cell receptor beta chains below were found in one sample sequenced in a study of blood T cell repertoires in COVID-19. Libraries were prepared by immunoSEQ multiplex PCR; TCRdb keeps only in-frame clonotypes and omits some of them. This sample has 90,000 or so clones, with 75% to 90% found just once. Sequencing used peripheral blood. The receptors come from a woman between 65 and 79 years old with acute or convalescent COVID-19.

The chain carries TRBV7-2 and TRBJ1-3; D possibly corresponds to TRBD1 (5 bases). Germline CDR1 is SGHTA and CDR2 is FQGNSA. The CDR3 totals 14 residues. V lost 1 base and J lost 7, with 11 bases in between. The chain's CDR3 is CASSLDRQLNTIYF. The CDR3 DNA follows: TGTGCCAGCAGCTTAGATCGACAGTTGAACACCATATATTTT.

The J gene is TRBJ1-6, the V gene TRBV10-3, with 12 bases matching TRBD1. The germline CDR1 and CDR2 sequences are ENHRY and SYGVKD. The ends lost 6 bases at V and 7 bases at J; junction bases unmatched: 1. The CDR3 covers 14 residues. The CDR3 DNA is TGTGCCATCAGGGGACAGGGGGCGAATTCACCCCTCCACTTT. Translating gives CAIRGQGANSPLHF.

V usage is TRBV15 and J usage is TRBJ2-3, with 11 bases identical to TRBD2. V was pared by 6 bases and J by 2 bases, with 7 bases of the junction left unmatched. CDR1 is LNHNV and CDR2 is YYDKDF in the germline V gene (reference sequence). The CDR3 is 16 residues long. CDR3 sequence (DNA): TGTGCCACCAGACCCGGGACTAGCGGTCTCACAGATACGCAGTATTTT. Protein product: CATRPGTSGLTDTQYF.

This clone was observed once. This sequence joins TRBV18 and TRBJ2-4; the D gene is possibly TRBD2 (5 bases). The V end lost 4 bases, the J end lost 7 bases, and 14 bases lay between the germline ends. Germline-derived CDR1 and CDR2 are KGHSH and LQKENI. The CDR3 runs to 14 residues. The CDR3 here is CASSLFVGENIQYF. The CDR3 DNA sequence: TGTGCCAGCTCACTATTCGTCGGGGAGAACATTCAGTACTTC. Supplemented by reference TRBV18 and TRBJ2-4, the full variable domain reads NAGVMQNPRHLVRRRGQEARLRCSPMKGHSHVYWYRQLPEEGLKFMVYLQKENIIDESGMPKERFSAEFPKEGPSILRIQQVVRGDSAAYFCASSLFVGENIQYFGAGTRLSVL.

This chain joins TRBV6-2 or TRBV6-3 and TRBJ1-4; 7 nucleotides agree with TRBD1. J lost 8 bases, V lost 6 bases, and 6 bases had no gene match. The CDR3 sequence is 13 residues long. From germline, CDR1 is MNHEY and CDR2 SVGEGT. This CDR3 reads CASSPGQHEKLFF. The DNA for the CDR3 is TGTGCCAGCAGCCCGGGACAGCACGAAAAACTGTTTTTT.

The chain combines TRBV28 with TRBJ2-5; 10 bases map to TRBD2. Germline CDR1 reads MDHEN; CDR2 reads SYDVKM. The CDR3 is 14 residues long. Unmatched junction bases numbered 4, after V lost 5 bases and J lost 4 bases. The chain's CDR3 is CASSPASGGETQYF. The CDR3 DNA follows: TGTGCCAGCAGTCCCGCTAGCGGGGGAGAGACCCAGTACTTC.

This chain joins TRBV27 and TRBJ1-5, with 7 bases that match TRBD1. Per the germline V gene, CDR1 is MNHEY and CDR2 is SMNVEV (reference sequence). CDR3 length: 13 amino acids. V lost 6 bases and J lost 2; bases outside the gene matches: 1. CDR3 sequence (DNA): TGTGCCAGCAGAGGACAGGGCAATCAGCCCCAGCATTTT. This sequence encodes CASRGQGNQPQHF.

The gene calls are TRBV5-4 and TRBJ2-1; the match to TRBD1 covers 8 bases. Germline V gives CDR1 SGHNT, CDR2 YYREEE (reference sequence). The V segment lost 3 bases and the J segment 9 bases; nucleotides outside the gene matches: 5. This CDR3 has 13 amino acids. The CDR3: CASSSRGRGEQFF. The CDR3 nucleotides read TGTGCCAGCAGCTCCAGGGGGCGGGGTGAGCAGTTCTTC.

The chain combines TRBV3-1 (or the pseudogene TRBV3-2) with TRBJ1-2, with TRBD1 identical over 7 bases. Germline assignment: CDR1 LGHDT and CDR2 YNNKEL (reference sequence). V was clipped by 4 bases and J by 0 bases; unmatched bases: 14. This CDR3 has 18 residues. The CDR3 is CASSLTGEHRRANYGYTF. The CDR3 coding sequence is TGTGCCAGCAGCCTTACAGGGGAACATCGTCGGGCTAACTATGGCTACACCTTC.

The V gene is TRBV6-6, the J gene TRBJ2-5; D might be TRBD2 (5 bases). The CDR3 has 15 amino acids. Germline CDR1 and CDR2: MNHNY and SVGAGI (reference sequence). The V end lost 4 bases, the J end lost 5 bases, and 17 bases lay between the germline ends. The CDR3 spells CASSFPIGRGETQYF. In DNA, the CDR3 is TGTGCCAGCAGTTTTCCTATAGGACGGGGTGAGACCCAGTACTTC.

The V gene is TRBV4-1, the J gene TRBJ2-5, with 7 bases fitting TRBD1. V was pared by 4 bases and J by 2 bases, with 7 bases of the junction left unmatched. CDR1 is MGHRA and CDR2 is YSYEKL in the germline V gene. The CDR3 extends over 15 amino acids. As DNA, the CDR3 is TGCGCCAGCAGCCTCGGACAGGCAAATCAAGAGACCCAGTACTTC. Translation gives CASSLGQANQETQYF.

This chain links TRBV3-1 (or the pseudogene TRBV3-2) with TRBJ2-1; D possibly corresponds to TRBD2 (6 bases). Germline assignment: CDR1 LGHDT and CDR2 YNNKEL (reference sequence). This CDR3 has 16 residues. Trimming pared 7 bases from V and 5 bases from J, leaving 21 bases between. The CDR3 DNA sequence: TGTGCCAGCACCCCTCGATCCCTTGCGGGAAACAATGAGCAGTTCTTC. It yields the protein CASTPRSLAGNNEQFF.

V and J are TRBV6-5 and TRBJ2-1, with D tentatively TRBD2 (6 bases). The CDR3 has 16 amino acids. Trimming left V 4 bases short and J 0 bases short, with 13 bases between. Germline CDR1 is MNHEY and CDR2 is SVGAGI. The CDR3 DNA follows: TGTGCCAGCAGTTCCGCGCTAGCGAACTCCTACAATGAGCAGTTCTTC. This sequence encodes CASSSALANSYNEQFF.

The table lists this clone with a few counts. The chain has TRBV5-1 and TRBJ1-1, with TRBD1 matching 7 bases. The CDR3 has 14 residues. Germline V gives CDR1 SGHRS, CDR2 YFSETQ. V lost 0 bases to trimming and J lost 10 bases; unmatched junction nucleotides: 9. This chain's CDR3 is CASSLGQGDGVAFF. Here the CDR3 DNA reads TGCGCCAGCAGCTTGGGGCAGGGGGACGGTGTAGCTTTCTTT. Variable domain in full (rest from reference TRBV5-1 and TRBJ1-1): KAGVTQTPRYLIKTRGQQVTLSCSPISGHRSVSWYQQTPGQGLQFLFEYFSETQRNKGNFPGRFSGRQFSNSRSEMNVSTLELGDSALYLCASSLGQGDGVAFFGQGTRLTVV.

V gene TRBV28 combines with J gene TRBJ2-3; TRBD2 aligns across 7 bases. Germline-derived CDR1 and CDR2 are MDHEN and SYDVKM. The CDR3 runs to 14 residues. The ends lost 10 bases at V and 1 base at J; junction bases unmatched: 8. The CDR3 DNA is TGTGCCACCCTCGGGGGGTCCGGCACAGATACGCAGTATTTT. The encoded protein is CATLGGSGTDTQYF.

This chain links TRBV6-2 or TRBV6-3 with TRBJ2-7, with 7 nucleotides matching TRBD2. The CDR3 totals 15 residues. With V trimmed by 6 bases and J by 1 base, 9 bases remained unmatched. CDR1 MNHEY and CDR2 SVGEGT come from the germline V gene. This CDR3 reads CASSPSGVTSYEQYV. The CDR3 DNA reads as TGTGCCAGCAGCCCAAGCGGGGTCACATCCTACGAGCAGTACGTC.

The rearrangement joins TRBV28 to TRBJ1-5; no definite D call. The CDR3 spans 13 residues. The germline V gene has CDR1 MDHEN and CDR2 SYDVKM. V was cut by 8 bases and J by 3 bases, with 11 bases left in between. The CDR3 bases are TGTGCCAGCTGTTGGGCGCCCAATCAGCCCCAGCATTTT. Amino acid sequence: CASCWAPNQPQHF. The full variable domain, in which reference TRBV28 and TRBJ1-5 provide the parts outside the CDR3, is DVKVTQSSRYLVKRTGEKVFLECVQDMDHENMFWYRQDPGLGLRLIYFSYDVKMKEKGDIPEGYSVSREKKERFSLILESASTNQTSMYLCASCWAPNQPQHFGDGTRLSIL.

V usage is TRBV5-1 and J usage is TRBJ1-2, with D unclear. CDR1 and CDR2 (germline): SGHRS, YFSETQ. The CDR3 extends over 15 amino acids. The V end lost 0 bases, the J end lost 7 bases, and 16 bases lay between the germline ends. DNA for the CDR3: TGCGCCAGCAGCTTGGCGGGGAAAAGTGATGGTGGCTACACCTTC. It yields the protein CASSLAGKSDGGYTF.

The chain combines TRBV5-1 with TRBJ1-3; D is perhaps TRBD1 (6 bases). Trimming removed 0 bases from V and 4 bases from J, with 14 bases in between. The germline gives CDR1 SGHRS, CDR2 YFSETQ. The CDR3 covers 16 residues. The CDR3 sequence is CASSLGTGTPGNTIYF. CDR3 coding DNA: TGCGCCAGCAGCTTGGGTACCGGGACACCGGGAAACACCATATATTTT.

The chain is built from TRBV2 and TRBJ2-5; 7 bases agree with TRBD2. Germline CDR1 and CDR2: SNHLY and FYNNEI. V dropped 4 bases and J dropped 5; count of bases not matched to a gene: 1. This CDR3 has 12 amino acids. CDR3 in amino acids: CASSVGRETQYF. CDR3 DNA: TGTGCCAGCAGTGTCGGGAGGGAGACCCAGTACTTC.

This sequence joins TRBV7-9 and TRBJ1-2; TRBD1 might be the D (6 bases). V was cut by 8 bases and J by 3 bases, with 19 bases left in between. The CDR3 loop spans 15 amino acids. The germline V gene has CDR1 SEHNR and CDR2 FQNEAQ (reference sequence). CDR3 bases: TGTGCCAGCCCTCTATATCAGGGGAATGACTATGGCTACACCTTC. Its protein product is CASPLYQGNDYGYTF.

Details on this clone: The same CDR3 also results from other DNA sequences found in this sample. This rearrangement joins TRBV11-2 to TRBJ1-2; 9 bases align to TRBD1. Germline CDR1 reads SGHAT; CDR2 reads FQNNGV. V lost 1 base and J lost 3; bases outside the gene matches: 0. CDR3 length equals 14 residues. This CDR3 is CASSLGDRDYGYTF. CDR3 DNA sequence: TGTGCCAGCAGCTTAGGGGACAGGGACTATGGCTACACCTTC. The entire variable domain, with the rest obtained from reference TRBV11-2 and TRBJ1-2, is as follows: EAGVAQSPRYKIIEKRQSVAFWCNPISGHATLYWYQQILGQGPKLLIQFQNNGVVDDSQLPKDRFSAERLKGVDSTLKIQPAKLEDSAVYLCASSLGDRDYGYTFGSGTRLTVV.

The chain combines TRBV19 with TRBJ2-5, with TRBD1 matching 7 bases. Per germline, CDR1 LNHDA and CDR2 SQIVND (reference sequence). V dropped 0 bases and J dropped 3; count of bases not matched to a gene: 10. CDR3 length: 17 amino acids. CDR3 region: CASSIDLSGTAKETQYF. In nucleotides, the CDR3 is TGTGCCAGTAGTATAGATCTGTCCGGGACAGCGAAAGAGACCCAGTACTTC.

This clone was picked up a small number of times. This sequence joins TRBV14 and TRBJ2-6; 8 bases match TRBD1. V lost 4 bases to trimming and J lost 5 bases; unmatched junction nucleotides: 7. The germline gives CDR1 SGHDN, CDR2 FVKESK. The CDR3 totals 16 residues. CDR3 coding DNA: TGTGCCAGCAGCCTCGGGACAGGCAACAGGGCCAACGTCCTGACTTTC. Translating it yields CASSLGTGNRANVLTF. The full variable domain, completed using reference TRBV14 and TRBJ2-6, is EAGVTQFPSHSVIEKGQTVTLRCDPISGHDNLYWYRRVMGKEIKFLLHFVKESKQDESGMPNNRFLAERTGGTYSTLKVQPAELEDSGVYFCASSLGTGNRANVLTFGAGSRLTVL.

The CDR3 here is CAISQTYDRSAEAFF. The CDR3 bases are TGTGCCATCAGTCAGACCTATGACAGATCAGCTGAAGCTTTCTTT. This chain connects TRBV10-3 to TRBJ1-1; tentatively, D is TRBD1 (5 bases). This CDR3 has 15 amino acids. Per germline, CDR1 ENHRY and CDR2 SYGVKD. V gave up 5 bases and J gave up 6 bases, with 19 bases separating them.

V gene TRBV7-9 combines with J gene TRBJ2-3; 11 positions match TRBD2. Germline loops: CDR1 SEHNR, CDR2 FQNEAQ (reference sequence). There are 18 residues in the CDR3. V was clipped by 5 bases and J by 0 bases; unmatched bases: 10. CDR3 sequence (DNA): TGTGCCAGCAGCCCCGCCGGGACTAGCGGACTTAGCACAGATACGCAGTATTTT. It translates to CASSPAGTSGLSTDTQYF. The variable domain in full, completed from reference TRBV7-9 and TRBJ2-3, reads DTGVSQNPRHKITKRGQNVTFRCDPISEHNRLYWYRQTLGQGPEFLTYFQNEAQLEKSRLLSDRFSAERPKGSFSTLEIQRTEQGDSAMYLCASSPAGTSGLSTDTQYFGPGTRLTVL.

The rearrangement joins TRBV3-1 (or the pseudogene TRBV3-2) to TRBJ1-4; D unclear. V lost 3 bases and J 0 bases, leaving 5 bases between the germline ends. Germline assignment: CDR1 LGHDT and CDR2 YNNKEL (reference sequence). There are 14 residues in the CDR3. CDR3 loop: CASSHLATNEKLFF. In DNA, the CDR3 is TGTGCCAGCAGCCACCTAGCAACTAATGAAAAACTGTTTTTT.

The rearrangement joins TRBV5-4 to TRBJ2-5; possibly TRBD2 for D (5 bases). V dropped 4 bases and J dropped 4 bases, with 8 bases sitting between them. Germline loops: CDR1 SGHNT, CDR2 YYREEE (reference sequence). The CDR3 consists of 12 residues. Here the CDR3 reads CASSRGLETQYF. The DNA of the CDR3 is TGTGCCAGCAGCCGCGGGTTAGAGACCCAGTACTTC.

This clone is a singleton in its sample. V is TRBV28 and J is TRBJ2-6; D perhaps matches TRBD2 (5 bases). CDR3 size: 17 residues. The germline V gene encodes CDR1 MDHEN and CDR2 SYDVKM. V lost 4 bases, J lost 2 bases, and 15 bases lay in between. The DNA for the CDR3 is TGTGCCAGCAGTTCGTATTACGTGGGAGCTGGGGCCAACGTCCTGACTTTC. Translating it yields CASSSYYVGAGANVLTF.

This rearrangement joins TRBV7-6 to TRBJ2-3; D is possibly TRBD1 (5 bases). Trimming stripped 2 bases from V and 2 bases from J, with 14 bases between. Germline CDR1 SGHVS, CDR2 FNYEAQ. This CDR3 is 16 amino acids long. The CDR3 nucleotides read TGTGCCAGCAGCTTAACAGGAACTTCACTCACAGATACGCAGTATTTT. It encodes CASSLTGTSLTDTQYF. Complete variable domain (other parts from reference TRBV7-6 and TRBJ2-3): GAGVSQSPRYKVTKRGQDVALRCDPISGHVSLYWYRQALGQGPEFLTYFNYEAQQDKSGLPNDRFSAERPEGSISTLTIQRTEQRDSAMYRCASSLTGTSLTDTQYFGPGTRLTVL.

The chain is built from TRBV28 and TRBJ2-2; a weak D match, TRBD2 (5 bases). Germline loops: CDR1 MDHEN, CDR2 SYDVKM. V was trimmed by 8 bases and J by 4 bases, leaving 8 bases between them. The CDR3 sequence is 12 residues long. This CDR3 reads CASGGRTGELFF. CDR3 bases: TGTGCCAGCGGAGGCCGCACCGGGGAGCTGTTTTTT.

The V call is TRBV30, the J call TRBJ1-3; 8 positions agree with TRBD1. Germline V lookup: CDR1 GTSNPN, CDR2 SVGIG (reference sequence). V was pared by 8 bases and J by 4 bases, with 7 bases of the junction left unmatched. CDR3 length: 13 amino acids. This CDR3 is CASDRGSGNTIYF. Here the CDR3 DNA reads TGTGCCAGTGACAGGGGATCAGGAAACACCATATATTTT.